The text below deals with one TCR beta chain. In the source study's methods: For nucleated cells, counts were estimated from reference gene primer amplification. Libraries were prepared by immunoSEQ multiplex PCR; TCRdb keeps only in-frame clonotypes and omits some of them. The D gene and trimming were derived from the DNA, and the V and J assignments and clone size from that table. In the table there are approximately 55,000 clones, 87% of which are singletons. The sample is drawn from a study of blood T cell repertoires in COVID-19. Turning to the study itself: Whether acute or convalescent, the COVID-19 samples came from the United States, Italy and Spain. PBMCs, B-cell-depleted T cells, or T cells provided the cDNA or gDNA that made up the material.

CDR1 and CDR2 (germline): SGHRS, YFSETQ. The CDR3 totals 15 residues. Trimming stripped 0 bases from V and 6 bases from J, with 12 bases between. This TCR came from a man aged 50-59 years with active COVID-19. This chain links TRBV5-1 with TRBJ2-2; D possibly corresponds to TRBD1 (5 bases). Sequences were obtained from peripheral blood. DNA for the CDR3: TGCGCCAGCAGCTTGGGAACTACAGGAGCCGGGGAGCTGTTTTTT. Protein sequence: CASSLGTTGAGELFF.